This TCR beta chain was recorded in a study of T cell clonotyping in hematopoietic cell transplantation. Deletions cut 5 bases from V and 4 bases from J, with 18 bases between. The CDR3 length is 16 residues. CDR1 is MDHEN, CDR2 SYDVKM, per germline. Assay used: immunoSEQ multiplex PCR; TCRdb lists only in-frame clones, some missing. The repertoire has approximately 6,400 clones, around 80% of them found once; the top ten carry over 30%. Concerning this clone: What it recognizes is unknown.

Study observations and caveats: Recipient TCR diversity dropped after transplant; expanded clonotypes rose from day 30 to 180.

This TCR was sampled from a male patient in his seventies who had an allogeneic stem cell transplant from an unrelated donor, so T cells may come from the graft donor. Some clones in this sample may be carry-over from other donors' samples. This material consisted of peripheral blood mononuclear cells, taken 180 days after allogeneic stem cell transplant. This chain links TRBV28 with TRBJ1-3, with TRBD1 as a possible D gene (5 bases). CDR3 sequence (DNA): TGTGCCAGCAGTCGACTCACGGGGCGAAACGGAAACACCATATATTTT. The encoded protein is CASSRLTGRNGNTIYF.